This T cell receptor (beta chain) originates from a study of identical twins. This clonotype has only a few counts. The antigen is not known. TCRdb itself ran the 5' RACE reads through MiXCR, one entry per CDR3 protein. Among approximately 620,000 distinct CDR3 sequences, more than 6.5% were seen once, and the ten largest hold 0.98%. The germline CDR1 and CDR2 sequences are MNHEY and SMNVEV (reference sequence). The CDR3 runs 16 residues. V lost 6 bases to trimming and J lost 4 bases, with 18 bases between them. Whole-study findings and limits: Model-predicted out-of-frame TCR alpha sharing fell below observed values in monozygotic twins.

These data were also reused for a study on yellow fever vaccine responses in identical twins.

The clonotype comes from a woman younger than 30 in good health. Sequenced sample: PBMCs. The gene calls are TRBV27 and TRBJ2-2; D remains ambiguous. The chain's CDR3 is CASRTWADTTTGELFF. CDR3 DNA: TGTGCCAGCAGAACATGGGCCGACACCACCACCGGGGAGCTGTTTTTT.